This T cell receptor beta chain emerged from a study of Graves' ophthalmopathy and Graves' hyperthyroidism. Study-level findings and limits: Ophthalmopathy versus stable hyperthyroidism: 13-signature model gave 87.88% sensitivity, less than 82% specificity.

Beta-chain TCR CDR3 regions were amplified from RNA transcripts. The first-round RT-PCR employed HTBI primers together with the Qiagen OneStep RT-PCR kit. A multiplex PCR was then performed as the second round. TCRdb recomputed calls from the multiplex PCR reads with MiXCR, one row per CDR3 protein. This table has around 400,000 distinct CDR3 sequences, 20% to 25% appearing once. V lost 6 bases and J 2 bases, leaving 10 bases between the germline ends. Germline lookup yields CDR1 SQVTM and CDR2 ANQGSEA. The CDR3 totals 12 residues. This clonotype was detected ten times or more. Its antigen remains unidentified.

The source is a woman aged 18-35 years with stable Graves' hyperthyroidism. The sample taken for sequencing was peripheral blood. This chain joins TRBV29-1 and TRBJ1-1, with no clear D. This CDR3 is CSVAHINTEAFF. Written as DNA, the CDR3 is TGCAGCGTAGCACATATTAACACTGAAGCTTTCTTT. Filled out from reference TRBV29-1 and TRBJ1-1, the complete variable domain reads SAVISQKPSRDICQRGTSLTIQCQVDSQVTMMFWYRQQPGQSLTLIATANQGSEATYESGFVIDKFPISRPNLTFSTLTVSNMSPEDSSIYLCSVAHINTEAFFGQGTRLTVV.